This T cell receptor beta chain stems from a study of blood T cell repertoires in COVID-19. Overall study context: The analysed material was cDNA or gDNA that came from T cells, B-cell-depleted T cells, or PBMCs.

Methods used by the authors: Estimates of nucleated cell counts were drawn from the amplification of reference gene primers. The repertoire was sequenced with immunoSEQ multiplex PCR; TCRdb's copy has only in-frame clones and lacks some. Clone size and V and J calls were adopted from that table, with D and trimming inferred from the DNA. The top ten hold about 10% of the sample, which has some 190,000 clones, around 82% seen once. The trim removed 3 bases at V and 5 bases at J, leaving 18 bases unmatched. From germline, CDR1 is LNHDA and CDR2 SQIVND (reference sequence). The CDR3 runs 19 residues. The chain couples TRBV19 to TRBJ2-1, with 8 bases identical to TRBD1. What was sequenced was peripheral blood. This TCR came from a woman older than 75 with active or convalescent COVID-19. CDR3 nucleotides: TGTGCCAGTAGTATCCGGGCAGGGGGCCAGCTAGCGCCGAACAATGAGCAGTTCTTC. It encodes CASSIRAGGQLAPNNEQFF.